One sample yielded the 26 T cell receptor beta chains listed below, sequenced in a study of control samples from healthy donors and cancer patients. Sequencing was performed with immunoSEQ multiplex PCR; in TCRdb, only in-frame clones are kept and a portion is missing. The sample holds 100,000 to 150,000 clones, around 90% seen once. The sample comprised blood. The receptors were sampled from a man between 18 and 29 years old in good health.

CDR3 residues: CASSKRLDGGHQPQHF. CDR3 DNA sequence: TGTGCCAGTAGTAAGAGGCTCGACGGGGGCCATCAGCCCCAGCATTTT. The chain couples TRBV19 to TRBJ1-5, with a tentative D call TRBD1 (6 bases). CDR3 size: 16 residues. V was pared by 4 bases and J by 5 bases, with 18 bases between. The germline V gene has CDR1 LNHDA and CDR2 SQIVND (reference sequence).

The V gene is TRBV30, the J gene TRBJ1-2; no definite D call. The CDR3 runs 14 residues. Germline-derived CDR1 and CDR2 are GTSNPN and SVGIG (reference sequence). Trimming left V 7 bases short and J 1 base short, with 16 bases between. The CDR3: CAFSTEEGNYGYTF. For the CDR3, the DNA is TGTGCCTTTAGCACGGAGGAGGGTAACTATGGCTACACCTTC.

This chain connects TRBV5-1 to TRBJ2-5, with 14 bases matching TRBD2. V shed 0 bases, J shed 0 bases, and the junction held 1 base outside the gene matches. Germline loops: CDR1 SGHRS, CDR2 YFSETQ. The CDR3 is 17 residues long. The CDR3 nucleotides are TGCGCCAGCAGCTTGGGACTAGCGGGGGGGTACCAAGAGACCCAGTACTTC. It specifies CASSLGLAGGYQETQYF.

In DNA form, the CDR3 reads TGTGCCAGCAGCTTCAGTTACAATCAGCCCCAGCATTTT. Its translation: CASSFSYNQPQHF. The V call is TRBV11-2, the J call TRBJ1-5, with D unclear. Germline values: CDR1 SGHAT, CDR2 FQNNGV. Trimming took off 3 bases at V and 3 bases at J, with 6 bases between the two ends. The CDR3 consists of 13 residues.

This clone was seen once. CDR3 in DNA: TGCGCCAGCAGAAAGGGGGCAAGCTATGGCTACACCTTC. Encoded protein: CASRKGASYGYTF. The J gene is TRBJ1-2, the V gene TRBV5-1; 7 nucleotides line up with TRBD1. Trimming at V came to 5 bases and at J to 4 bases, leaving 5 bases not matched to a gene. Germline V gives CDR1 SGHRS, CDR2 YFSETQ. The CDR3 contains 13 residues. Using reference TRBV5-1 and TRBJ1-2 for the parts outside the CDR3, the full variable domain is KAGVTQTPRYLIKTRGQQVTLSCSPISGHRSVSWYQQTPGQGLQFLFEYFSETQRNKGNFPGRFSGRQFSNSRSEMNVSTLELGDSALYLCASRKGASYGYTFGSGTRLTVV.

This chain uses TRBV4-1 with TRBJ2-7, with 7 bases matching TRBD1. The V gene's germline CDR1 is MGHRA and CDR2 YSYEKL. The CDR3 sequence is 16 residues long. The ends lost 4 bases at V and 3 bases at J; junction bases unmatched: 12. The CDR3 reads CASSPSSRTGLYEQYF. The CDR3 coding sequence is TGCGCCAGCAGCCCCTCCTCTCGGACAGGCCTCTACGAGCAGTACTTC.

V is TRBV27 and J is TRBJ1-1, with a weak D call TRBD1 (5 bases). Trimming removed 8 bases at V and 8 bases at J, with 12 bases between. This CDR3 comprises 11 residues. The germline gives CDR1 MNHEY, CDR2 SMNVEV (reference sequence). The CDR3 is CASGPGTEAFF. The CDR3 nucleotides are TGTGCCAGCGGGCCGGGGACCGAAGCTTTCTTT.

The chain recombines TRBV28 with TRBJ2-7; D remains unclear. The CDR3 loop spans 13 amino acids. Trimming removed 1 base at V and 6 bases at J, with 10 bases between. The V gene's germline CDR1 is MDHEN and CDR2 SYDVKM. CDR3 DNA sequence: TGTGCCAGCAGTTTATCCGCGCTCGGCGAGCAGTACTTC. Residues: CASSLSALGEQYF.

The chain links TRBV30 to TRBJ2-7; 10 nucleotides agree with TRBD1. The V gene end was trimmed by 6 bases and the J gene end by 2 bases; junction bases not matched to a gene: 4. Germline V gives CDR1 GTSNPN, CDR2 SVGIG (reference sequence). CDR3 size: 13 residues. As DNA, the CDR3 is TGTGCCTGCACGGGACAGGGGCCCTACGAGCAGTACTTC. This translates into CACTGQGPYEQYF.

The chain employs TRBV11-2 and TRBJ2-2, with TRBD2 matching over 9 bases. The CDR3 covers 17 residues. Per germline, CDR1 SGHAT and CDR2 FQNNGV. V was clipped by 1 base and J by 2 bases; unmatched bases: 5. CDR3 bases: TGTGCCAGCAGCTTAGGTAGACTAGCGGATAACACCGGGGAGCTGTTTTTT. It is translated as CASSLGRLADNTGELFF.

The chain has TRBV15 and TRBJ1-1; D gene unclear. CDR1 is LNHNV and CDR2 is YYDKDF in the germline V gene (reference sequence). The CDR3 consists of 16 residues. Trimming pared 1 base from V and 7 bases from J, leaving 19 bases between. The CDR3 reads CATSRGLLDRYGEAFF. The CDR3 DNA follows: TGTGCCACCAGCAGAGGCTTACTAGACCGCTACGGTGAAGCTTTCTTT.

V and J are TRBV4-2 and TRBJ1-2, with 8 bases identical to TRBD1. Losses at the gene ends were 0 bases for V and 3 bases for J; bases not matched to a gene: 9. Germline CDR1 is LGHNA and CDR2 is YNFKEQ. The CDR3 covers 17 residues. CDR3 sequence reads: CASSQEFGTGYYYGYTF. As DNA, the CDR3 is TGTGCCAGCAGCCAAGAGTTCGGGACAGGCTATTACTATGGCTACACCTTC.

The chain couples TRBV11-2 to TRBJ2-1, with TRBD2 matching over 8 bases. V lost 3 bases, J lost 10 bases, and 8 bases stayed unmatched. There are 14 residues in the CDR3. Germline assignment: CDR1 SGHAT and CDR2 FQNNGV. CDR3 bases: TGTGCCAGCAGCTTGGGGGGACTAGACGGGGAGCAGTTCTTC. Translated: CASSLGGLDGEQFF.

The CDR3 here is CASSQGLGDYGYTF. CDR3 DNA: TGTGCCAGCAGCCAAGGACTCGGCGACTATGGCTACACCTTC. This chain joins TRBV3-1 (or the pseudogene TRBV3-2) and TRBJ1-2; D is undetermined. Per the germline V gene, CDR1 is LGHDT and CDR2 is YNNKEL (reference sequence). Trimming left V 1 base short and J 3 bases short, with 9 bases between. The CDR3 sequence is 14 residues long.

This clone was picked up one time. This chain joins TRBV12-3 or TRBV12-4 and TRBJ1-3, with D hard to call. V was clipped by 3 bases and J by 0 bases, with 3 bases between them. The CDR3 runs 13 residues. CDR3 residues: CASSFFSGNTIYF. DNA of the CDR3: TGTGCCAGCAGTTTCTTCTCTGGAAACACCATATATTTT.

The V call is TRBV18, the J call TRBJ1-2; D call uncertain. This CDR3 has 13 amino acids. V lost 4 bases to trimming and J lost 3 bases, with 9 bases between them. From germline, CDR1 is KGHSH and CDR2 LQKENI. CDR3: CASSLDKDYGYTF. CDR3 DNA sequence: TGTGCCAGCTCACTCGACAAGGACTATGGCTACACCTTC.

The chain employs TRBV5-1 and TRBJ1-5; no reliable D call. Germline V gene sequence: CDR1 SGHRS, CDR2 YFSETQ. Deletions cut 5 bases from V and 5 bases from J, with 2 bases between. This CDR3 is 10 amino acids long. For the CDR3, the DNA is TGCGCCAGCAGAGATCAGCCCCAGCATTTT. As protein: CASRDQPQHF.

J is TRBJ2-7 and V is TRBV27; TRBD1 is a possible D gene (6 bases). This CDR3 has 13 amino acids. Germline lookup yields CDR1 MNHEY and CDR2 SMNVEV (reference sequence). Trimming took 5 bases from V and 1 from J, leaving 9 bases between them. The CDR3: CASSRGQSYEQYF. As DNA, the CDR3 is TGTGCCAGCAGTAGGGGACAATCCTACGAGCAGTACTTC.

As regards this clone: This sample includes further DNA sequences coding for the same CDR3. The V gene is TRBV11-2, the J gene TRBJ2-1; perhaps TRBD1 as D (6 bases). The V gene's germline CDR1 is SGHAT and CDR2 FQNNGV. The CDR3 contains 12 residues. Trimming took off 6 bases at V and 7 bases at J, with 10 bases between the two ends. CDR3 coding DNA: TGTGCCAGCAGATTGCAGGGGAATGAGCAGTTCTTC. It yields the protein CASRLQGNEQFF.

This clone was recorded once. J is TRBJ1-2 and V is TRBV6-5, with D possibly matching TRBD1 (5 bases). With 7 bases removed from V and 7 bases from J, the gap between germline ends came to 19 bases. The CDR3 is 14 amino acids. The germline CDR1 and CDR2 sequences are MNHEY and SVGAGI. The CDR3 here is CASNTGQGFGGYTF. The CDR3 coding sequence is TGTGCCAGCAATACAGGCCAGGGCTTCGGTGGCTACACCTTC.

The chain combines TRBV7-9 with TRBJ1-1; no definite D call. The V gene lost 0 bases and the J gene lost 0 bases, with 8 bases spanning the gap. The CDR3 has 15 residues. In germline, CDR1 is SEHNR, CDR2 FQNEAQ (reference sequence). The CDR3 is CASSLAPRLNTEAFF. CDR3 DNA: TGTGCCAGCAGCTTAGCACCCAGGTTGAACACTGAAGCTTTCTTT.

J is TRBJ2-1 and V is TRBV29-1, with D perhaps matching TRBD2 (6 bases). This CDR3 is built from 12 residues. V lost 8 bases and J lost 7, with 15 bases in between. Germline V gives CDR1 SQVTM, CDR2 ANQGSEA. As DNA, the CDR3 is TGCAGCCCCCGTGTAGGGAGGAATGAGCAGTTCTTC. This translates into CSPRVGRNEQFF.

The CDR3 DNA follows: TGTGCCAGCAGCGTGAAGGGGGGCGAGCAGTTCTTC. Its protein product is CASSVKGGEQFF. The V gene is TRBV9, the J gene TRBJ2-1; the D gene could be TRBD1 or TRBD2 (6 bases each). This CDR3 comprises 12 residues. Germline-derived CDR1 and CDR2 are SGDLS and YYNGEE. The germline V and J ends were trimmed by 2 bases and 10 bases, with 10 bases remaining between them.

The chain uses TRBV9 and TRBJ2-1; no firm D call. V was pared by 0 bases and J by 1 base, with 2 bases between. This CDR3 region has 13 residues. The germline gives CDR1 SGDLS, CDR2 YYNGEE. CDR3 sequence: CASSVESYNEQFF. The CDR3 nucleotides are TGTGCCAGCAGCGTAGAATCCTACAATGAGCAGTTCTTC. Using reference TRBV9 and TRBJ2-1 for the parts outside the CDR3, the full variable domain is DSGVTQTPKHLITATGQRVTLRCSPRSGDLSVYWYQQSLDQGLQFLIQYYNGEERAKGNILERFSAQQFPDLHSELNLSSLELGDSALYFCASSVESYNEQFFGPGTRLTVL.

The genes are TRBV12-5 and TRBJ1-5; TRBD1 might be the D (5 bases). Trimming left V 1 base short and J 14 bases short, with 21 bases between. Per the germline V gene, CDR1 is LGHNT and CDR2 is FRNRAP. The CDR3 is 15 amino acids. The chain's CDR3 is CASGLGGVTERVKHF. As DNA, the CDR3 is TGTGCTAGTGGTTTGGGAGGGGTGACTGAACGTGTTAAGCATTTT.

The chain recombines TRBV10-3 with TRBJ1-4, with TRBD1 as a possible D gene (6 bases). The CDR3 is 14 residues long. The germline V gene has CDR1 ENHRY and CDR2 SYGVKD. V was pared by 3 bases and J by 12 bases, with 17 bases between. The CDR3 DNA reads as TGTGCCATCAGTGATACAGGGAACATCGGGGAACTGTTTTTT. Translated: CAISDTGNIGELFF.